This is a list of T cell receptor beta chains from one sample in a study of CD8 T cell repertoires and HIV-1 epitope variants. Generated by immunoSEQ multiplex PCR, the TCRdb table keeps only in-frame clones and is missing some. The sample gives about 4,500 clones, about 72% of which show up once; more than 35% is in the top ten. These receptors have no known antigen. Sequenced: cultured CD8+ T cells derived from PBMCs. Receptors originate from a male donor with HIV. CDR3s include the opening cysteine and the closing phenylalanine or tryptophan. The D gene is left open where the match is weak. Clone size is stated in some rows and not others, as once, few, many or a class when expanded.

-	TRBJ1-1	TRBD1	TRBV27	CASSFRGTGRGTEAFF	TGTGCCAGCAGTTTTAGGGGGACAGGGAGGGGCACTGAAGCTTTCTTT
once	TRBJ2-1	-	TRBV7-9	CASSLGTEQFF	TGTGCCAGCAGCTTAGGGACTGAGCAGTTCTTC
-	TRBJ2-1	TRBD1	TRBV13	CASSSGQGSSYNEQFF	TGTGCCAGCAGCTCGGGACAGGGAAGCTCCTACAATGAGCAGTTCTTC
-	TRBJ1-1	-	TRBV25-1	CASTAGDDNEAFF	TGTGCCAGCACCGCGGGGGATGACAATGAAGCTTTCTTT
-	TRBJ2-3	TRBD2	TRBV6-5	CASSLSSGSTDTQYF	TGTGCCAGCAGTTTATCTAGCGGAAGCACAGATACGCAGTATTTT
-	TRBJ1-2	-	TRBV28	CASSSPQGPLNYGYTF	TGTGCCAGCAGTTCGCCCCAGGGACCTCTAAACTATGGCTACACCTTC
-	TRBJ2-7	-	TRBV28	CASSLGRGVYEQYF	TGTGCCAGCAGTTTGGGACGGGGAGTGTACGAGCAGTACTTC
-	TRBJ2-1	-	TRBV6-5	CASHLLGGNEQFF	TGTGCCAGCCACCTTCTAGGGGGCAATGAGCAGTTCTTC
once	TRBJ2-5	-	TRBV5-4	CASSSSQETQYF	TGTGCCAGCAGCTCTTCCCAAGAGACCCAGTACTTC
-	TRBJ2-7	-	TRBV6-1	CASSEVPNLSYEQYF	TGTGCCAGCAGTGAAGTCCCGAATTTATCCTACGAGCAGTACTTC
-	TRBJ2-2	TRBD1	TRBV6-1	CASSAKGQGVTERDAGELFF	TGTGCCAGCAGTGCGAAGGGACAGGGGGTGACAGAAAGGGACGCCGGGGAGCTGTTTTTT
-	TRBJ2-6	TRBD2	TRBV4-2	CASSQTAGETAGANVLTF	TGTGCCAGCAGCCAAACAGCGGGAGAAACGGCTGGGGCCAACGTCCTGACTTTC
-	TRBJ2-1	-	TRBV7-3	CASSLHSVLGNEQFF	TGTGCCAGCAGCTTACACTCGGTTCTAGGGAATGAGCAGTTCTTC
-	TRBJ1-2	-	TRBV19	CASTPRDPRHGYTF	TGTGCCAGTACCCCCCGGGACCCTCGACATGGCTACACCTTC
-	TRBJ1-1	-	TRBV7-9	CASSLGALNTEAFF	TGTGCCAGCAGCTTAGGCGCCTTGAACACTGAAGCTTTCTTT
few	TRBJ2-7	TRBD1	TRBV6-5	CASGQGQSYEQYF	TGTGCCAGCGGCCAGGGACAGTCCTACGAGCAGTACTTC
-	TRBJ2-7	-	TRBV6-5	CASSDQGSSYEQYF	TGTGCCAGCAGTGATCAGGGAAGCTCCTACGAGCAGTACTTC
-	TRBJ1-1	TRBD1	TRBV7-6	CASSSNQGVRTEAFF	TGTGCCAGCAGCTCAAACCAGGGGGTACGCACTGAAGCTTTCTTT
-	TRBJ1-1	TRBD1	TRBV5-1	CASSSGQGSTEAFF	TGCGCCAGCAGCTCGGGACAGGGGAGCACTGAAGCTTTCTTT
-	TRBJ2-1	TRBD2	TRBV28	CASSSGTSGGDEQFF	TGTGCCAGCAGTTCGGGGACTAGCGGGGGGGATGAGCAGTTCTTC
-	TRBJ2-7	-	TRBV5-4	CASSFGQSGEQYF	TGTGCCAGCAGCTTCGGACAGTCTGGCGAGCAGTACTTC
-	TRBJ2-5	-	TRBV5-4	CATPAETQYF	TGTGCCACCCCAGCGGAGACCCAGTACTTC
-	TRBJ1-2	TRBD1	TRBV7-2	CASSFGQGDVYGYTF	TGTGCCAGCAGCTTCGGACAGGGGGATGTATATGGCTACACCTTC
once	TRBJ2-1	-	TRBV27	CASSLSWGFNNEQFF	TGTGCCAGCAGTTTATCCTGGGGGTTTAATAATGAGCAGTTCTTC
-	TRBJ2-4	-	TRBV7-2	CASSLDGANIQYF	TGTGCCAGCAGCTTAGACGGGGCCAACATTCAGTACTTC
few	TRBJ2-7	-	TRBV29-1	CSVVGDAYEQYF	TGCAGCGTTGTTGGGGATGCCTACGAGCAGTACTTC
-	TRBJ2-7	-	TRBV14	CASSHPGVSYEQYF	TGTGCCAGCAGCCACCCGGGAGTATCCTACGAGCAGTACTTC
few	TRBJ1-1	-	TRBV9	CASSPGGETNTEAFF	TGTGCCAGCAGCCCAGGCGGGGAAACGAACACTGAAGCTTTCTTT
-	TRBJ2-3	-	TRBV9	CASSVEISRATQYF	TGTGCCAGCAGCGTAGAGATTAGCAGGGCTACGCAGTATTTT
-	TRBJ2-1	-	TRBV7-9	CASSETERRHYFF	TGTGCCAGCAGCGAAACAGAAAGGCGGCATTATTTCTTC
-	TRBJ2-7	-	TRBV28	CASSLARVYEQYF	TGTGCCAGCAGTTTAGCCCGGGTCTACGAGCAGTACTTC
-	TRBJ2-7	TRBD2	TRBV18	CASSPGTSGYEQYF	TGTGCCAGCTCACCCGGGACTAGCGGTTACGAGCAGTACTTC
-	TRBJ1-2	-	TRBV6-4	CASSSRLTTF	TGTGCCAGCAGTTCGCGGTTGACAACCTTC
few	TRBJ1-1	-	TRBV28	CASRTLYGRLNTEAFF	TGTGCCAGCAGGACTTTATATGGCAGGCTGAACACTGAAGCTTTCTTT
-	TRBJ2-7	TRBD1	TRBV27	CASSLQSTGDHEQYF	TGTGCCAGCAGTTTACAATCGACAGGGGACCACGAGCAGTACTTC
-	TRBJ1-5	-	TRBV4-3	CASSQDIGLLPQHF	TGCGCCAGCAGCCAAGATATTGGGCTTTTGCCCCAGCATTTT
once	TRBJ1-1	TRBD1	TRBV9	CASRELQGGAFF	TGTGCCAGCAGGGAACTACAGGGGGGGGCTTTCTTT
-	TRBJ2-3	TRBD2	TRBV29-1	CSVEDPGLAGGSSTDTQYF	TGCAGCGTTGAAGATCCGGGACTAGCGGGAGGGTCTAGCACAGATACGCAGTATTTT
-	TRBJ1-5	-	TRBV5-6	CASSLAAGHIQPQHF	TGTGCCAGCAGCTTGGCTGCGGGGCATATCCAGCCCCAGCATTTT
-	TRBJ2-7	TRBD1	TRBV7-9	CASSLAGQGVDYEQYF	TGTGCCAGCAGCTTAGCGGGACAGGGGGTGGACTACGAGCAGTACTTC
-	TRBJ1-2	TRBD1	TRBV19	CASRDSFNYGYTF	TGTGCCAGCCGGGACAGTTTTAACTATGGCTACACCTTC
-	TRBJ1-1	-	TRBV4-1	CASSQDLAGAQNTEAFF	TGCGCCAGCAGCCAAGATCTTGCGGGGGCGCAGAACACTGAAGCTTTCTTT
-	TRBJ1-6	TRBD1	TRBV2	CASSEALQGNSPLHF	TGTGCCAGCAGTGAAGCGTTACAGGGGAACTCACCCCTCCACTTT
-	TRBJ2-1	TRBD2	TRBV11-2	CASSLDDGLAGGIHNEQFF	TGTGCCAGCAGCTTAGACGACGGACTAGCGGGGGGGATCCACAATGAGCAGTTCTTC
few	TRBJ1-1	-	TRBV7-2	CASSLASFALNTEAFF	TGTGCCAGCAGCTTAGCAAGTTTTGCGTTGAACACTGAAGCTTTCTTT
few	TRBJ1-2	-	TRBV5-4	CASSPWPVELDYGYTF	TGTGCCAGCAGCCCTTGGCCGGTAGAATTGGACTATGGCTACACCTTC
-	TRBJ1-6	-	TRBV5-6	CASSFLQGVNSPLHF	TGTGCCAGCAGCTTCCTCCAGGGCGTGAATTCACCCCTCCACTTT
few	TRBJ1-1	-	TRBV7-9	CASSSPGLPNTEAFF	TGTGCCAGCAGCTCGCCCGGGCTCCCGAACACTGAAGCTTTCTTT
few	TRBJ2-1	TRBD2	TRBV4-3	CASSQAQPGGATYNEQFF	TGCGCCAGCAGCCAAGCCCAGCCCGGGGGGGCTACCTACAATGAGCAGTTCTTC
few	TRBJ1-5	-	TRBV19	CASSIVQGNQPQHF	TGTGCCAGTAGTATAGTGCAGGGCAATCAGCCCCAGCATTTT
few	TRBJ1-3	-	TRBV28	CASRGPGQLSGNTIYF	TGTGCCAGCAGGGGACCCGGACAGTTGTCAGGAAACACCATATATTTT
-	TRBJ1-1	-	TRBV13	CASSPEGGKTEAFF	TGTGCCAGCAGCCCCGAGGGGGGAAAGACTGAAGCTTTCTTT
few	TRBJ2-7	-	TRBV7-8	CASSDRDGANPWEQYF	TGTGCCAGCAGCGATCGGGACGGAGCGAACCCTTGGGAGCAGTACTTC